This TCR beta chain was profiled in a study of blood T cells in healthy people across ages. Alongside a J-beta primer mix, a sample-barcoded 5' primer served in a second PCR lasting roughly 7 to 11 cycles. Each cDNA molecule received a tag from a template-switch adaptor that had 12 random nucleotides. CDR3-containing paired-end reads numbered at least 2.5 million in each sample. MiXCR, applied by TCRdb to the 5' RACE reads, yields one record per CDR3 protein. Of about 680,000 distinct CDR3 sequences listed, roughly 50% are singletons. J lost 3 bases, V lost 1 base, and 6 bases had no gene match. From germline, CDR1 is DFQATT and CDR2 SNEGSKA (reference sequence). The length of the CDR3 is 15 residues.

The clonotype originates from a woman aged 55-69 years in good health. Sequenced input: blood. The chain couples TRBV20-1 to TRBJ2-3; 8 bases fit TRBD2. CDR3 residues: CSARGPGLGTDTQYF. CDR3 nucleotides: TGCAGTGCTAGAGGCCCGGGACTAGGGACAGATACGCAGTATTTT.